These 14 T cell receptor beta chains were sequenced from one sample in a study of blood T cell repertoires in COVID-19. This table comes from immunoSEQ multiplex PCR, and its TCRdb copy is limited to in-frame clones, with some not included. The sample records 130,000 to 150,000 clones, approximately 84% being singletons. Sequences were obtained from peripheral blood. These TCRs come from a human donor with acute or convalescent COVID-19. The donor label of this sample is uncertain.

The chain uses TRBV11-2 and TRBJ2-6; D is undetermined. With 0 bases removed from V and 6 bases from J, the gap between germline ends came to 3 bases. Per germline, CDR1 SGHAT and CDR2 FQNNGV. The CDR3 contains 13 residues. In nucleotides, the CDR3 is TGTGCCAGCAGCTTAGATCTGGCCAACGTCCTGACTTTC. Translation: CASSLDLANVLTF.

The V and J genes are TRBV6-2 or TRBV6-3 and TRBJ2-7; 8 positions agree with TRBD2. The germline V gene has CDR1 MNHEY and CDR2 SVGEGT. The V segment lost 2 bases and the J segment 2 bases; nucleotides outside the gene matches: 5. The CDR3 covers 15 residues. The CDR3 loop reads CASSYDAGGTYEQYV. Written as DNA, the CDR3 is TGTGCCAGCAGTTACGATGCGGGAGGCACCTACGAGCAGTACGTC.

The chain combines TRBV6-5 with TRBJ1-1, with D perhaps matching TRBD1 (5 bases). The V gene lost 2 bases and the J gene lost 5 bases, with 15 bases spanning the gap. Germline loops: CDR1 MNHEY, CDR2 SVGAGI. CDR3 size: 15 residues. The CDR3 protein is CASSYDPGRETEAFF. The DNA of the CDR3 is TGTGCCAGCAGTTACGACCCGGGGCGGGAGACTGAAGCTTTCTTT.

CDR3 amino acids: CASSAGDRAVTEAFF. The CDR3, as DNA: TGTGCCAGCAGCGCAGGGGACAGGGCGGTCACTGAAGCTTTCTTT. The chain is built from TRBV5-4 and TRBJ1-1, with 9 nucleotides matching TRBD1. CDR1 is SGHNT and CDR2 is YYREEE in the germline V gene (reference sequence). This CDR3 has 15 amino acids. The J segment lost 4 bases and the V segment lost 4 bases, leaving 8 bases of the junction unmatched.

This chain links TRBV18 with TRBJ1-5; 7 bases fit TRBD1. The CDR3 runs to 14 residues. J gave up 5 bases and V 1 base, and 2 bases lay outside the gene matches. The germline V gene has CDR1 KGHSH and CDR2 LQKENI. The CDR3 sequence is CASSPRDSYQPQHF. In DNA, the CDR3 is TGTGCCAGCTCACCACGGGACAGCTATCAGCCCCAGCATTTT.

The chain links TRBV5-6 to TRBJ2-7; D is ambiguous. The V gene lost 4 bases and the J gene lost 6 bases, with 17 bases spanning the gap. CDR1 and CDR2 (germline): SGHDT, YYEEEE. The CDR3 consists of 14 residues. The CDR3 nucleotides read TGTGCCAGCAGCCCCGCGCTGAGGCCTCTCGAGCAGTACTTC. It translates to CASSPALRPLEQYF. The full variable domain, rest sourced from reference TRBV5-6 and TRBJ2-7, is DAGVTQSPTHLIKTRGQQVTLRCSPKSGHDTVSWYQQALGQGPQFIFQYYEEEERQRGNFPDRFSGHQFPNYSSELNVNALLLGDSALYLCASSPALRPLEQYFGPGTRLTVT.

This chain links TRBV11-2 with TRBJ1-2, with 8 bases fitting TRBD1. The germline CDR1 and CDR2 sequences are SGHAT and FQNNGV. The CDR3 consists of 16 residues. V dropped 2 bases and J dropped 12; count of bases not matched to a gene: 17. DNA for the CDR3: TGTGCCAGCAGCTTAACCACTGGGACAGGCGGCCTAGAGGACACCTTC. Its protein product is CASSLTTGTGGLEDTF.

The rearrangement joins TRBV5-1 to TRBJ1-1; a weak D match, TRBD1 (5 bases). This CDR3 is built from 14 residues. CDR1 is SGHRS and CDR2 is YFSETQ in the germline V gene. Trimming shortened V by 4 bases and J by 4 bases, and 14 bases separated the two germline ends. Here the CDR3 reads CASSHPQAPTEAFF. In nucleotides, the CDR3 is TGCGCCAGCAGCCACCCACAGGCCCCCACTGAAGCTTTCTTT.

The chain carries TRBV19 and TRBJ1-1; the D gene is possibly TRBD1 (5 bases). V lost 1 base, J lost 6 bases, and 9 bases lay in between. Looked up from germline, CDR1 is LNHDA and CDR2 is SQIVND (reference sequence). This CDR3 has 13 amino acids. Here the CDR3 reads CASSIAPGAEAFF. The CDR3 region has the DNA TGTGCCAGTAGTATAGCCCCGGGGGCTGAAGCTTTCTTT.

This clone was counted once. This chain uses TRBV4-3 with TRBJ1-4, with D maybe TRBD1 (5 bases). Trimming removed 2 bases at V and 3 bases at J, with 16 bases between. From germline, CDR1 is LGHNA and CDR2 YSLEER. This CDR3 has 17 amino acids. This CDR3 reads CASSQFASGAANEKLFF. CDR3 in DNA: TGCGCCAGCAGCCAATTTGCCTCTGGGGCGGCTAATGAAAAACTGTTTTTT.

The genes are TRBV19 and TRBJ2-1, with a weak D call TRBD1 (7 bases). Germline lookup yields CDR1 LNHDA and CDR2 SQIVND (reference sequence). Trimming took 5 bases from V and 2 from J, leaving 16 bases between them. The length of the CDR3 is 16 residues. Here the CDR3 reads CASSYRGLSPYNEQFF. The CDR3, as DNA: TGTGCCAGTAGTTACAGGGGACTTTCTCCCTACAATGAGCAGTTCTTC.

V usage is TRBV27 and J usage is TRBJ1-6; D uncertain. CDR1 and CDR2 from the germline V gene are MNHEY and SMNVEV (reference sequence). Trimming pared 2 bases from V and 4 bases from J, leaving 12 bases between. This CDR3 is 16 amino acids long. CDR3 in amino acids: CASSLTSEGYNSPLHF. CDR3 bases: TGTGCCAGCAGTTTAACTTCAGAGGGTTATAATTCACCCCTCCACTTT.

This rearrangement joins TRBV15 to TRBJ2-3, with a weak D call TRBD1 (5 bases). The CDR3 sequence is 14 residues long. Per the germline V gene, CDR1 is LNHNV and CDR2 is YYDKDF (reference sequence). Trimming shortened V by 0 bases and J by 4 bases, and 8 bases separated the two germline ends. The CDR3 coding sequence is TGTGCCACCAGCAGAGATCAGGGTGCAGATACGCAGTATTTT. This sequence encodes CATSRDQGADTQYF.

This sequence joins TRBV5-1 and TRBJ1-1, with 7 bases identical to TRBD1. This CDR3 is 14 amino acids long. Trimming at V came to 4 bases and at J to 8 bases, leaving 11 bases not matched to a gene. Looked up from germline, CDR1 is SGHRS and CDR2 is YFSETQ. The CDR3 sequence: CASSRTGTAEEAFF. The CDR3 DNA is TGCGCCAGCAGCAGGACCGGGACAGCTGAAGAAGCTTTCTTT.